The T cell receptor beta chain described here comes from a study of regulatory T cells in long-lasting Graves disease. The wider study: Newly diagnosed Graves' patients had under 3 months of antithyroid drugs.

Documented time point: newly diagnosed GD, antithyroid drugs for less than 3 months. The TCR library was made from RNA extracted from PBMCs. The authors built TCR beta libraries using iRepertoire HTBI primers and Arm-PCR of CDR3 regions. MiXCR was run by TCRdb on the multiplex PCR reads, yielding one entry per CDR3 protein. The sample includes 400,000 to 500,000 distinct CDR3 sequences, roughly 17% seen only once; the top ten take 20% to 25%. The same data also went into a second study, on T cells in Graves' hyperthyroidism and ophthalmopathy. As that study records: The patients, who ranged from 18 to 65 in age, presented with newly diagnosed hyperthyroidism lasting under 2 months. First-round RT-PCR of the TCR CDR3 relied on the HTBI primer set.

This clonotype was sampled from a woman aged 18-29 years with Graves disease. The input for sequencing was peripheral blood mononuclear cells (PBMCs), taken at new diagnosis, from a patient treated with antithyroid drugs.

Here the CDR3 reads CASSQDPRDYYNEQFF. The CDR3 DNA is TGTGCCAGCAGCCAAGATCCGCGGGATTACTACAATGAGCAGTTCTTC. The chain employs TRBV3-1 and TRBJ2-1, with TRBD2 as a possible D gene (6 bases). The CDR3 spans 16 residues. V lost 0 bases to trimming and J lost 3 bases, with 12 bases between them. Germline V gives CDR1 LGHDT, CDR2 YNNKEL (reference sequence).